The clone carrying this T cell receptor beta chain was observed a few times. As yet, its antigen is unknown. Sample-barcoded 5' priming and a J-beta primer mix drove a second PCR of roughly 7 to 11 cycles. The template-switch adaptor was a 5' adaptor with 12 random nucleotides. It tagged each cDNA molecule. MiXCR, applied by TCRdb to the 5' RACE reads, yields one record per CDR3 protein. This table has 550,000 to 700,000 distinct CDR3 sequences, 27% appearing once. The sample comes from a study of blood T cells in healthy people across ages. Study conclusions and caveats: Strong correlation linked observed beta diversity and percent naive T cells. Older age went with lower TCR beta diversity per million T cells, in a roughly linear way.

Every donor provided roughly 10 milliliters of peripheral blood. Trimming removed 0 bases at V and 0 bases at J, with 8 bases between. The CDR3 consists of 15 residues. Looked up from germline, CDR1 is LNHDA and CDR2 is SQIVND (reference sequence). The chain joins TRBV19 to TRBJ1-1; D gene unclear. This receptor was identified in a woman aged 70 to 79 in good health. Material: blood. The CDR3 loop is CASSIDRLLNTEAFF. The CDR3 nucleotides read TGTGCCAGTAGTATAGACAGATTGTTGAACACTGAAGCTTTCTTT.